The sequence of this TCR beta chain was determined in a study of PD-1 blockade in classical Hodgkin lymphoma. The method was immunoSEQ multiplex PCR; TCRdb's version includes in-frame clones alone and lacks a portion of them. The data show some 95,000 clones, 75% to 95% seen once. As for time point: cycle 4 day 1 (C4D1), after about 6 weeks of nivolumab. Every patient relapsed after autologous stem cell transplantation, and brentuximab vedotin exposure varied. The CDR3 loop spans 15 amino acids. CDR1 SNHLY and CDR2 FYNNEI come from the germline V gene. Source: peripheral blood mononuclear cells (PBMCs), taken before the fourth cycle of nivolumab. This chain connects TRBV2 to TRBJ2-5; a weak D match, TRBD1 (7 bases). The J call could be wrong; TRBJ2-7 is a better fit for the DNA end. The sequence came from a human donor with classical Hodgkin lymphoma. The CDR3 region has the DNA TGTGCCAGCAGGAGGGGTACAGGGGAGGATTACGAGCAGTACTTC. Amino acids: CASRRGTGEDYEQYF.